These 15 T cell receptor beta chains were sequenced from one sample in a study of T cell repertoires in cytomegalovirus infection. From the reads, TCRdb called clonotypes with MiXCR, one entry per CDR3 protein. Of about 920,000 distinct CDR3 sequences listed, less than 35% were seen once; the top ten hold 11% to 15%. Antigens of these TCRs are unknown. Source: cultured CD8+ T cells from PBMCs, taken from culture after CMV antigen stimulation. The receptors originated from a human donor in good health (CMV status not recorded). Some clones in this sample may be carry-over from other donors' samples.

The table lists this clonotype with a few counts. The chain employs TRBV12-3 or TRBV12-4 and TRBJ1-2, with 10 bases identical to TRBD1. The CDR3 is made up of 15 amino acids. The trim removed 3 bases at V and 4 bases at J, leaving 5 bases unmatched. CDR3 residues: CASSLGTGAPYGYTF. The CDR3 coding sequence is TGTGCCAGCAGTTTGGGGACAGGGGCACCCTATGGCTACACCTTC.

This chain links TRBV7-4 with TRBJ2-6, with D unclear. The V end lost 2 bases, the J end lost 0 bases, and 14 bases lay between the germline ends. The CDR3 is 18 residues long. CDR1 and CDR2 from the germline V gene are SGHVT and SQSDAQ. CDR3 bases: TGTGCCAGCAGCTTACCGGCGGCACAGTCCTCTGGGGCCAACGTCCTGACTTTC. It encodes CASSLPAAQSSGANVLTF.

The chain employs TRBV6-5 and TRBJ1-5; 7 nucleotides agree with TRBD1. CDR3 length: 15 amino acids. The junction had 13 bases not matched to a gene; V was cut back by 6 bases and J by 8 bases. In germline, CDR1 is MNHEY, CDR2 SVGAGI. The CDR3 coding sequence is TGTGCCAGCAGATCCAATATGGACAGGAGAGAGCCCCAGCATTTT. Its protein is CASRSNMDRREPQHF.

The chain couples TRBV2 to TRBJ1-4; 10 nucleotides line up with TRBD1. Trimming removed 5 bases from V and 6 bases from J; junction bases left unmatched: 6. CDR1 and CDR2 (germline): SNHLY, FYNNEI. The CDR3 totals 15 residues. CDR3 in amino acids: CASSPWGTGDEKLFF. CDR3 nucleotide sequence: TGTGCCAGCAGTCCCTGGGGGACAGGGGATGAAAAACTGTTTTTT.

This clonotype occurred a few times. This chain joins TRBV12-3 or TRBV12-4 and TRBJ2-2; TRBD2 might be the D (7 bases). The CDR3 has 14 residues. V lost 8 bases and J lost 4, with 14 bases in between. CDR3 loop: CASRGAGLTGELFF. The DNA of the CDR3 is TGTGCCAGCCGGGGGGCGGGGCTCACCGGGGAGCTGTTTTTT.

The V call is TRBV10-3, the J call TRBJ2-1; 10 bases are a match to TRBD1. The CDR3 loop spans 14 amino acids. Looked up from germline, CDR1 is ENHRY and CDR2 is SYGVKD. V shed 2 bases and J 7 bases; nucleotides not matched to a gene: 2. CDR3 coding DNA: TGTGCCATCAGTGAGGGGACAGGGGTAAATGAGCAGTTCTTC. Translation: CAISEGTGVNEQFF.

This clonotype was recorded a few times. The J gene is TRBJ2-7, the V gene TRBV11-1; 7 positions match TRBD1. CDR1 is SGHAT and CDR2 is FQDESV in the germline V gene (reference sequence). This CDR3 spans 16 amino acids. Trimming at V came to 4 bases and at J to 4 bases, leaving 13 bases not matched to a gene. The CDR3 reads CASSSPDRASLYEQYF. DNA for the CDR3: TGTGCCAGCAGCTCCCCCGACAGGGCCTCACTTTACGAGCAGTACTTC.

This chain links TRBV7-9 with TRBJ2-2, with 11 nucleotides matching TRBD2. The germline CDR1 and CDR2 sequences are SEHNR and FQNEAQ (reference sequence). CDR3 size: 18 residues. Trimming cost V 5 bases and J 3 bases; bases outside gene matches: 11. The CDR3 protein is CASSPPRLAGTHTGELFF. The CDR3 coding sequence is TGTGCCAGCAGCCCCCCCCGACTAGCGGGGACACACACCGGGGAGCTGTTTTTT.

This clonotype was seen a few times. V usage is TRBV2 and J usage is TRBJ2-1, with D possibly matching TRBD1 (6 bases). The V gene's germline CDR1 is SNHLY and CDR2 FYNNEI. Trimming shortened V by 8 bases and J by 10 bases, and 6 bases separated the two germline ends. The CDR3 is 9 residues long. CDR3 loop: CASGTEQFF. Here the CDR3 DNA reads TGTGCCAGCGGGACAGAGCAGTTCTTC.

This clonotype was found once. This chain connects TRBV6-1 to TRBJ2-1; 8 nucleotides agree with TRBD2. This CDR3 has 16 amino acids. V was clipped by 6 bases and J by 5 bases; unmatched bases: 12. Per the germline V gene, CDR1 is MNHNS and CDR2 is SASEGT. CDR3 DNA: TGTGCCAGCAGCCCGGGGCGGGGGGACTACAACAATGAGCAGTTCTTC. Amino acids: CASSPGRGDYNNEQFF.

This clonotype was recorded only once. The chain employs TRBV5-8 and TRBJ1-3; 7 nucleotides line up with TRBD1. V lost 4 bases and J lost 0; bases outside the gene matches: 4. This CDR3 spans 15 amino acids. Germline assignment: CDR1 SGHTS and CDR2 YDEGEE. The CDR3 reads CASSPGTVSGNTIYF. The CDR3 DNA follows: TGTGCCAGCAGCCCCGGGACAGTCTCTGGAAACACCATATATTTT.

This clonotype showed up just a few times. J is TRBJ2-6 and V is TRBV4-3, with D perhaps matching TRBD2 (6 bases). V shed 3 bases and J shed 0 bases, with 27 bases lying between them. CDR3 size: 22 residues. The germline V gene has CDR1 LGHNA and CDR2 YSLEER. CDR3 amino acids: CASSQDFVTGGPTNSGANVLTF. In DNA, the CDR3 is TGCGCCAGCAGCCAGGATTTTGTTACAGGAGGGCCCACCAACTCTGGGGCCAACGTCCTGACTTTC.

This clonotype was detected only a few times. V is TRBV7-9 and J is TRBJ2-1; no reliable D call. V was trimmed by 1 base and J by 5 bases, leaving 12 bases between them. The CDR3 consists of 15 residues. CDR1 SEHNR and CDR2 FQNEAQ come from the germline V gene (reference sequence). DNA for the CDR3: TGTGCCAGCAGCTTAGAAGGATCTAAAGACAATGAGCAGTTCTTC. Translated, it gives CASSLEGSKDNEQFF.

This clonotype was found a few times. The rearrangement uses TRBV7-9 and TRBJ2-3; the D gene is possibly TRBD2 (6 bases). Looked up from germline, CDR1 is SEHNR and CDR2 is FQNEAQ (reference sequence). The CDR3 loop spans 18 amino acids. V was pared by 7 bases and J by 2 bases, with 25 bases between. For the CDR3, the DNA is TGTGCCAGCATCCTCCCCAAGGGGCTAGCGAAGACCACAGATACGCAGTATTTT. Amino acid sequence: CASILPKGLAKTTDTQYF.

V usage is TRBV27 and J usage is TRBJ1-1, with D hard to call. Trimming pared 6 bases from V and 2 bases from J, leaving 10 bases between. The germline gives CDR1 MNHEY, CDR2 SMNVEV (reference sequence). CDR3 length equals 13 residues. The CDR3 DNA reads TGTGCCAGCAGATATGGAAGAAACACTGAAGCTTTCTTT. Protein: CASRYGRNTEAFF.